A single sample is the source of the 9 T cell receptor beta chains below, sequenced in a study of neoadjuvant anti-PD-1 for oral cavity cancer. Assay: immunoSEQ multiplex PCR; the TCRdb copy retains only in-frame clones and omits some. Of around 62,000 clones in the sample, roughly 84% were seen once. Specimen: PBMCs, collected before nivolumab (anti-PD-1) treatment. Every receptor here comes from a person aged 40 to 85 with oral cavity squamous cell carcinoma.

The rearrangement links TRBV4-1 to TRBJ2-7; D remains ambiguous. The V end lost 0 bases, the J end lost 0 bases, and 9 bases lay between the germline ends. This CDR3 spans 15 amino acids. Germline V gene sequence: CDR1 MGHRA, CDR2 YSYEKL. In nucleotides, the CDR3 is TGCGCCAGCAGCCAAGAAGCTATAAGCTCCTACGAGCAGTACTTC. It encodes CASSQEAISSYEQYF.

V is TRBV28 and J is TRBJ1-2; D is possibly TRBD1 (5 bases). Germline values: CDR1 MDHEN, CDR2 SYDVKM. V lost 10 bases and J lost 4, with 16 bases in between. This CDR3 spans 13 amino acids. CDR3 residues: CATTTGPLYGYTF. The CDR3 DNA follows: TGTGCCACTACCACGGGGCCCCTCTATGGCTACACCTTC.

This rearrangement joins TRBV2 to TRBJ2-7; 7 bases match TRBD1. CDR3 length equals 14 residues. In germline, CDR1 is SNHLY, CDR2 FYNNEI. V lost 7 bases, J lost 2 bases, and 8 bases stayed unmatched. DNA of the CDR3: TGTGCCAGCAAGGAACGACAGGGAGCCTACGAGCAGTACTTC. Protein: CASKERQGAYEQYF. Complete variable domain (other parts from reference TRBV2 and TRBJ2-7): EPEVTQTPSHQVTQMGQEVILRCVPISNHLYFYWYRQILGQKVEFLVSFYNNEISEKSEIFDDQFSVERPDGSNFTLKIRSTKLEDSAMYFCASKERQGAYEQYFGPGTRLTVT.

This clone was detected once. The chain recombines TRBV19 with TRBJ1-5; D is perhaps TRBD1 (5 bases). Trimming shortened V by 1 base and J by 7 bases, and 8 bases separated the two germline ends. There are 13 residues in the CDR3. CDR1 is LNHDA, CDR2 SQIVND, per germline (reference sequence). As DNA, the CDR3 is TGTGCCAGTAGTATAGGGGGGTTGCAGCCCCAGCATTTT. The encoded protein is CASSIGGLQPQHF.

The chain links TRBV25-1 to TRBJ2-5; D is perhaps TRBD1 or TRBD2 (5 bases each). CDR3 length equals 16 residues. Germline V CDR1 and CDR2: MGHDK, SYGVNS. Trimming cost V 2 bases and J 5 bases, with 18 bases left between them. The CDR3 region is CASSEMRGYSTETQYF. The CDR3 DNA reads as TGTGCCAGCAGTGAAATGAGGGGATATAGCACGGAGACCCAGTACTTC.

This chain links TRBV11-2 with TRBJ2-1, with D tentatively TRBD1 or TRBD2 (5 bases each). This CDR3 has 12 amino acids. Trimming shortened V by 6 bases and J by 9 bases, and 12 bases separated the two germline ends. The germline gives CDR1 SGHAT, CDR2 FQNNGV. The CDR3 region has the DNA TGTGCCAGCAGTCTCCCGGGGCGTGAGCAGTTCTTC. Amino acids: CASSLPGREQFF.

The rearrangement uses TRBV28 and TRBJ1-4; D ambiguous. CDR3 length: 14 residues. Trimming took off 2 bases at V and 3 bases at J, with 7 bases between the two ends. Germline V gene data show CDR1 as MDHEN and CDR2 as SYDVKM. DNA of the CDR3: TGTGCCAGCAGTTTACTGGGTTCTAATGAAAAACTGTTTTTT. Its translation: CASSLLGSNEKLFF.

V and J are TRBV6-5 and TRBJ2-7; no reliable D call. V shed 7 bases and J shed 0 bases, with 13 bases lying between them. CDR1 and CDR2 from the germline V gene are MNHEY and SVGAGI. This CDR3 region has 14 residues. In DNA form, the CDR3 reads TGTGCCAGCAAAATACTCTCCAACTCCTACGAGCAGTACTTC. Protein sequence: CASKILSNSYEQYF.

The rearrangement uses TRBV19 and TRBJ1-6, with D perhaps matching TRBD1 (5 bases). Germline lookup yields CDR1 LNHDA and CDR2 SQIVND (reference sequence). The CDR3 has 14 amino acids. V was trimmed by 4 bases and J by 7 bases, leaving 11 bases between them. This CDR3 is CASSTGGVNSPLHF. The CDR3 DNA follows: TGTGCCAGTAGTACGGGGGGTGTAAATTCACCCCTCCACTTT.